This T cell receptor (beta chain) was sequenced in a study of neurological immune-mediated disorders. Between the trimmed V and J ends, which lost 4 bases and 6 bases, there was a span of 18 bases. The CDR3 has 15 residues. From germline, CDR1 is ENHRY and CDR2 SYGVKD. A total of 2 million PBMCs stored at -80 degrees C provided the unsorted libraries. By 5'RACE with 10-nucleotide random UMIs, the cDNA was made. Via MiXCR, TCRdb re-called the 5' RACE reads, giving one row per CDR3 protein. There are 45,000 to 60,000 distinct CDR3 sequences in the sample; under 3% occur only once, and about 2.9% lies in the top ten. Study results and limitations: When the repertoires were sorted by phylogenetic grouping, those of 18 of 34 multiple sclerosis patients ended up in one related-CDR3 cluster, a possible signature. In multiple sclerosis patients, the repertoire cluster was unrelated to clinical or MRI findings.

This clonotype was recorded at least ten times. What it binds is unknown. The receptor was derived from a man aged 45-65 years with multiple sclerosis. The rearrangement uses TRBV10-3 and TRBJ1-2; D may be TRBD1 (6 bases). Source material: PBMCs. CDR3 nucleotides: TGTGCCATCAGTGGGGGGGCGCGAATGCGGAATGGCTACACCTTC. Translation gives CAISGGARMRNGYTF.